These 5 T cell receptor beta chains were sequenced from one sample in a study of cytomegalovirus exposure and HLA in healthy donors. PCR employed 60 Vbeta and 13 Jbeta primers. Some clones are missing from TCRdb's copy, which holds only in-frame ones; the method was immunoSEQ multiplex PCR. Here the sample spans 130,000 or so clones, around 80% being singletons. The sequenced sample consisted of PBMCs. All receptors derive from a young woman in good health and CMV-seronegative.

The CDR3 loop reads CASNAGGGTSQPQHF. As DNA, the CDR3 is TGTGCCAGCAACGCGGGGGGAGGAACTAGTCAGCCCCAGCATTTT. The chain has TRBV6-6 and TRBJ1-5; perhaps TRBD1 as D (5 bases). V gave up 7 bases and J gave up 6 bases, with 19 bases separating them. Germline CDR1 is MNHNY and CDR2 is SVGAGI (reference sequence). This CDR3 region has 15 residues.

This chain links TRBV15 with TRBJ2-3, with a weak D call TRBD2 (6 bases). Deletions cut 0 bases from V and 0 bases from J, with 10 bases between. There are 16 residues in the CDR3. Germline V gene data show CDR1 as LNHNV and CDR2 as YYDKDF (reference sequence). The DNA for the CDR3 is TGTGCCACCAGCAGAGAGGCGGCGGGGAGCACAGATACGCAGTATTTT. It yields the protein CATSREAAGSTDTQYF.

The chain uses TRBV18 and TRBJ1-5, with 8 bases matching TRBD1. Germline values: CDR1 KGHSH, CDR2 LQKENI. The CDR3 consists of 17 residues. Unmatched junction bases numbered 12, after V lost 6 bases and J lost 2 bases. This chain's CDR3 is CASSEGAGGKRNQPQHF. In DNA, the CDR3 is TGTGCCAGCTCGGAAGGGGCAGGGGGCAAGCGCAATCAGCCCCAGCATTTT.

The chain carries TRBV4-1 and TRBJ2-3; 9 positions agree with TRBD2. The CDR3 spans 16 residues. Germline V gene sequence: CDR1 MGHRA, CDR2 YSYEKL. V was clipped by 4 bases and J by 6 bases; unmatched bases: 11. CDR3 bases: TGCGCCAGCAGCCCTCTATTTAGCGGGAGTGAGGATACGCAGTATTTT. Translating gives CASSPLFSGSEDTQYF.

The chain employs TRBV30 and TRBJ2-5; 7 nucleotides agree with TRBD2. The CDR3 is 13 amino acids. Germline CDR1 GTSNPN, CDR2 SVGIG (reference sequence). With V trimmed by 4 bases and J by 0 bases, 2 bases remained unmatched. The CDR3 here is CAWTSGDQETQYF. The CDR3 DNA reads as TGTGCCTGGACTAGCGGCGACCAAGAGACCCAGTACTTC.